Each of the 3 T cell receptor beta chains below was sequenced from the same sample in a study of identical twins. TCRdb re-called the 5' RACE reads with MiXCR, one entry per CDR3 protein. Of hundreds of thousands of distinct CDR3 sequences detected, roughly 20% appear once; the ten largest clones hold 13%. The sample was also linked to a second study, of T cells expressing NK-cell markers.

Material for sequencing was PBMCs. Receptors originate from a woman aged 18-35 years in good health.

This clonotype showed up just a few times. The CDR3 here is CASSSGLAGILETQYF. CDR3 bases: TGTGCCAGCAGCTCGGGACTAGCGGGAATTCTAGAGACCCAGTACTTC. V is TRBV7-2 and J is TRBJ2-5; TRBD2 agrees at 13 bases. CDR1 is SGHTA, CDR2 FQGNSA, per germline. Trimming took 4 bases from V and 4 from J; bases not matched to a gene: 6. CDR3 length: 16 amino acids.

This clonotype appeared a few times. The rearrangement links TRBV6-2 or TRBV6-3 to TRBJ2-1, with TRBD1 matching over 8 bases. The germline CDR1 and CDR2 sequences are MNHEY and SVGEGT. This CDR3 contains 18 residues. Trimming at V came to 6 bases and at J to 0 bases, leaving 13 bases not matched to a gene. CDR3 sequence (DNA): TGTGCCAGCAGCCACGGGGGCCAGGGGGCGAACTCCTACAATGAGCAGTTCTTC. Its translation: CASSHGGQGANSYNEQFF.

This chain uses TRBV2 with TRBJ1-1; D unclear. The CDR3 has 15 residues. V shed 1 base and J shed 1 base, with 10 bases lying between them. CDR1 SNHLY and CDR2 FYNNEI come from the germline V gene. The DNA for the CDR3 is TGTGCCAGCAGTGAAGTGCTTCCTAGGAACACTGAAGCTTTCTTT. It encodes CASSEVLPRNTEAFF.